Sequencing of this TCR beta chain was carried out in a study of PD-1 blockade in classical Hodgkin lymphoma. Time point denoted: cycle 4 day 1 (C4D1), after less than 7 weeks of nivolumab. Each patient's relapse followed autologous stem cell transplantation, and brentuximab vedotin exposure varied. The CDR3 sequence is 14 residues long. Looked up from germline, CDR1 is ENHRY and CDR2 is SYGVKD. The junction had 8 bases not matched to a gene; V was cut back by 10 bases and J by 0 bases. Some clones are missing from TCRdb's copy, which holds only in-frame ones; the method was immunoSEQ multiplex PCR. The sample includes tens of thousands of clones, about three quarters seen only once; the top ten take less than 10%.

The specimen was peripheral blood mononuclear cells (PBMCs), collected before the fourth cycle of nivolumab. This chain joins TRBV10-3 and TRBJ2-7; the match to TRBD1 covers 8 bases. The receptor comes from a human donor with classical Hodgkin lymphoma. The CDR3: CATGQGRSSYEQYF. The CDR3 DNA is TGTGCCACCGGACAGGGACGTAGCTCCTACGAGCAGTACTTC.